The clone carrying this T cell receptor beta chain was counted between two and nine times. Its specificity is unknown. The data belong to a study of molecular identifiers for immune sequencing clone quantification. About the study: In replicates, RNA from around 20,000 or 100,000 naive CD8 cells was divided five ways and four parts were sequenced.

General study findings and limits: Spiked Jurkat TCR RNA from one cell was reportedly detectable among about 1 million naive cells.

Bulk TCR libraries were made with methods that had been previously described and with listed TCR primers. TCRdb re-analysed the PCR reads in MiXCR, keeping a single row per CDR3 protein. This table has some 580,000 distinct CDR3 sequences, over 25% appearing once. Germline V CDR1 and CDR2: SGDLS, YYNGEE. The CDR3 loop spans 14 amino acids. The germline V and J ends were trimmed by 0 bases and 5 bases, with 9 bases remaining between them. This TCR was sampled from a human donor in good health. Some libraries in this study had Jurkat cell RNA spiked in. This chain uses TRBV9 with TRBJ1-5, with a tentative D call TRBD1 (6 bases). Input material: naive CD8+ T cells from blood, with Jurkat cell RNA spiked in. Subset reported: FACS-sorted CD8+CD4-CCR7+CD45RA+ naive T cells. The CDR3 region is CASSVADSHQPQHF. The CDR3 DNA reads as TGTGCCAGCAGCGTAGCGGACAGCCATCAGCCCCAGCATTTT.